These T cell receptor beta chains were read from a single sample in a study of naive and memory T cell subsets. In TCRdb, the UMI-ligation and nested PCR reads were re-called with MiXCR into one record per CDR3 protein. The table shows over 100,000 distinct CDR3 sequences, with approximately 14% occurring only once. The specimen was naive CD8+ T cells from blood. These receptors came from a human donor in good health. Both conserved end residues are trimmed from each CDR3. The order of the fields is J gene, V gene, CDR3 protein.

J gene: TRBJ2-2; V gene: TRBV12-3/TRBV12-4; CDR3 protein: ASSPRPGLSNTGELF
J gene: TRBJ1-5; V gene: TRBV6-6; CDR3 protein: ASSYEGFQPQH
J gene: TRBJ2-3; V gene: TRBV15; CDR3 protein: ATSRDGTSGITDTQY
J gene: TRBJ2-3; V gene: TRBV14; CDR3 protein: ASSQESVVVSTDTQY
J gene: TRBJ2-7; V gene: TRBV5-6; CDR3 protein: ASSFGPTPYEQY
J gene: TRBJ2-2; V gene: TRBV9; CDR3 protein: ASRGSRGELF
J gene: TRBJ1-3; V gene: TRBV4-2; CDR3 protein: ASSQVREGNHPGNTIY
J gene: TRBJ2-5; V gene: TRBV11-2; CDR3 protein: ASSLESGMGQETQY
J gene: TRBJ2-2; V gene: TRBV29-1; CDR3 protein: SVEDGFNGELF
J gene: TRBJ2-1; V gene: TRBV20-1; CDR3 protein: SAGPTSGRGSYNEQF
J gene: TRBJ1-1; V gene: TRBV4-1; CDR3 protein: ASSLNRVEAF
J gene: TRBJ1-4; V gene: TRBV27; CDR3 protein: ASTGTGDGKLF
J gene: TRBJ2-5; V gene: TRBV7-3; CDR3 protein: ASSLGFGQKETQY
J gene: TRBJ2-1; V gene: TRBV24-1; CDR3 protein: ATSDFSSGNNEQF
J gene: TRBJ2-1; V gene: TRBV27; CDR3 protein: ASSLSSGIASEQF
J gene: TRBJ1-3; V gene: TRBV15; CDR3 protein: ATSSPETGPPYFSGNTIY
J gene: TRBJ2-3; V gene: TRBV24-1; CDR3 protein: ATSEQNTDTQY
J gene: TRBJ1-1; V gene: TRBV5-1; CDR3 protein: ASSLGTMNTEAF
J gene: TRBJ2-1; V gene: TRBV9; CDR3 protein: ASSPQGQIYNEQF
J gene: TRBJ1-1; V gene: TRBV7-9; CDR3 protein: ASSVDRGAF
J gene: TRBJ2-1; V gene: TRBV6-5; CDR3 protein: ASSTTSSGGAPEQF
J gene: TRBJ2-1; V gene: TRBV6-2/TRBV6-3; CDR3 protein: ASSYSTLRFI
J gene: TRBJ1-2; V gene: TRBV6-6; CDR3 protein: ASSGDRGTHGYT
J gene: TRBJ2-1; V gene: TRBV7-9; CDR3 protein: ASSFLVGHLDNEQF
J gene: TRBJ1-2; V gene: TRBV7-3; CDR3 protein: ASSLDGGASGAGGYT
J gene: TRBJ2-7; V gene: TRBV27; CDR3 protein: ASSFSYSTYEQY
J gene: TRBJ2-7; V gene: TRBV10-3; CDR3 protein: ATEGGDYEQY
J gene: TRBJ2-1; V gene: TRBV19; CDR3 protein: ASSTRTSGPIYNEQF
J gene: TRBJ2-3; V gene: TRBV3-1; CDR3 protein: ASSVVAGPTDTQY
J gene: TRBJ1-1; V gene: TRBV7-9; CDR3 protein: ASSSPPSDRAF
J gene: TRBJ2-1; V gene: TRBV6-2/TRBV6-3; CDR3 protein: ASSYSGQGGGF
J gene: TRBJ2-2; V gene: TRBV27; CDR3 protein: ASSYRQTGELF
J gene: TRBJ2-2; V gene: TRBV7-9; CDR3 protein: ASSLDGGSPTGELF
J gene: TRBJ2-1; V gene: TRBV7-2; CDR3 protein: ASSAGGLPPYNEQF
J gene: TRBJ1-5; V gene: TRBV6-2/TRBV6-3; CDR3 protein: ASGRRPQH
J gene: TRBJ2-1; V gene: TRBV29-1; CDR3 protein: SVSEQVSNEQF
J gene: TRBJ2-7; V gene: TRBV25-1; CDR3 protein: ASPQTGTAKIYEQY
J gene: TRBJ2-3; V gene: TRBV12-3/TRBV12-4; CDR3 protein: ASSFAGAADTQY
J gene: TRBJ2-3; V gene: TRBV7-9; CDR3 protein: ASSLGRGHRDTQY
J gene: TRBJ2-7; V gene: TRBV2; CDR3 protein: ASTLTSPEYEQY
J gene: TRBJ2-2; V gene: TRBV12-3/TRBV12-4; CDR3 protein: ASRNTGELF
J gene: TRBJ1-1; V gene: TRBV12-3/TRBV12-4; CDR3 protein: ASSFAVGMAEAF
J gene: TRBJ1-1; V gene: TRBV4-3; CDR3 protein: ASSPGQKNTEAF
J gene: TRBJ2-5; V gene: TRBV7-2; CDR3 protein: ASSSEGTRGETQY
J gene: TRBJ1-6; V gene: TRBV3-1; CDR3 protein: ASSLTTGQRDNSPLH
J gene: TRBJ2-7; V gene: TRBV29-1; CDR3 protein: SVAGADEGPYEQY
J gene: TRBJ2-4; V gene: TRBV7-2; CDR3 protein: ASSLVAGGPGN
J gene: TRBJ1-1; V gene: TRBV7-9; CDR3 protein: ASSHGQGQDTEAF
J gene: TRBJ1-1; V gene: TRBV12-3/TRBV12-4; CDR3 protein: ASSLFGSPEAF
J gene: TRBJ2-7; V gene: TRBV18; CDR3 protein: ASSLDRGEQY
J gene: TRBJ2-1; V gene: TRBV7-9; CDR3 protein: ASTHAGQPYNEQF